These 11 T cell receptor beta chains were all obtained from the same sample, sequenced in a study of blood T cell repertoires in COVID-19. TCRdb keeps only in-frame clones here, not all; method: immunoSEQ multiplex PCR. The sample lists under 30,000 clones, 89% occurring once. The sample consisted of peripheral blood. Receptor source: a human donor in a cohort sampled during active COVID-19.

This clone is a singleton in its sample. The V and J genes are TRBV19 and TRBJ1-2; D is unclear. The CDR3 length is 12 residues. Trimming removed 4 bases at V and 6 bases at J, with 9 bases between. Germline V gives CDR1 LNHDA, CDR2 SQIVND (reference sequence). The CDR3 sequence is CASSKQQNGYTF. The CDR3 nucleotides are TGTGCCAGTAGTAAACAACAGAATGGCTACACCTTC.

The V and J genes are TRBV6-2 or TRBV6-3 and TRBJ2-7; a weak D match, TRBD2 (6 bases). V shed 2 bases and J shed 2 bases, with 19 bases lying between them. The germline CDR1 and CDR2 sequences are MNHEY and SVGEGT. This CDR3 region has 17 residues. The CDR3 spells CASSYVSGRAGTYEQYF. CDR3 nucleotides: TGTGCCAGCAGTTACGTTTCGGGAAGGGCGGGGACCTACGAGCAGTACTTC.

The chain couples TRBV7-2 to TRBJ2-1; 7 positions agree with TRBD2. J lost 7 bases, V lost 1 base, and 10 bases had no gene match. This CDR3 is built from 16 residues. Germline V gene lookup returns CDR1 SGHTA and CDR2 FQGNSA. The CDR3 loop reads CASSLDGLAVWNEQFF. CDR3 in DNA: TGTGCCAGCAGCTTAGACGGGCTAGCGGTATGGAATGAGCAGTTCTTC.

The V call is TRBV5-4, the J call TRBJ1-2; possibly TRBD1 for D (5 bases). CDR1 and CDR2 from the germline V gene are SGHNT and YYREEE (reference sequence). V dropped 0 bases and J dropped 4 bases, with 10 bases sitting between them. The CDR3 contains 14 residues. The CDR3 sequence: CASSLAGGFYGYTF. The CDR3 DNA reads as TGTGCCAGCAGCTTGGCGGGGGGTTTCTATGGCTACACCTTC.

V usage is TRBV2 and J usage is TRBJ2-2; tentative D call: TRBD1 (5 bases). Germline V gene lookup returns CDR1 SNHLY and CDR2 FYNNEI. V gave up 4 bases and J gave up 1 base, with 13 bases separating them. The CDR3 loop spans 16 amino acids. For the CDR3, the DNA is TGTGCCAGCAGTGCTTTACGTAGGGGGAACACCGGGGAGCTGTTTTTT. Translated, it gives CASSALRRGNTGELFF. The full variable domain, completed using reference TRBV2 and TRBJ2-2, is EPEVTQTPSHQVTQMGQEVILRCVPISNHLYFYWYRQILGQKVEFLVSFYNNEISEKSEIFDDQFSVERPDGSNFTLKIRSTKLEDSAMYFCASSALRRGNTGELFFGEGSRLTVL.

This chain joins TRBV7-9 and TRBJ2-1; a weak D match, TRBD1 (6 bases). The germline CDR1 and CDR2 sequences are SEHNR and FQNEAQ (reference sequence). The V end was cut by 3 bases, the J end by 6 bases, with 15 bases between. The CDR3 totals 15 residues. The CDR3 protein is CASSFLAGVGNEQFF. The CDR3 nucleotides read TGTGCCAGCAGCTTTCTGGCAGGGGTCGGCAATGAGCAGTTCTTC.

This clone was counted only a few times. The rearrangement uses TRBV7-6 and TRBJ2-1; TRBD2 matches 11 bases. Germline assignment: CDR1 SGHVS and CDR2 FNYEAQ. The junction had 6 bases not matched to a gene; V was cut back by 0 bases and J by 8 bases. This CDR3 has 16 residues. This CDR3 is CASSLAASGRPDEQFF. CDR3 nucleotide sequence: TGTGCCAGCAGCTTAGCGGCTAGCGGGAGGCCAGATGAGCAGTTCTTC.

This rearrangement joins TRBV5-4 to TRBJ1-2; a possible D gene is TRBD1 (6 bases). V lost 4 bases to trimming and J lost 7 bases, with 17 bases between them. This CDR3 has 14 amino acids. Germline assignment: CDR1 SGHNT and CDR2 YYREEE (reference sequence). As DNA, the CDR3 is TGTGCCAGCAGCCCGGGGGGGCAAGGCGGTGGCTACACCTTC. It yields the protein CASSPGGQGGGYTF. Combining the CDR3 with reference TRBV5-4 and TRBJ1-2 gives the whole variable domain ETGVTQSPTHLIKTRGQQVTLRCSSQSGHNTVSWYQQALGQGPQFIFQYYREEENGRGNFPPRFSGLQFPNYSSELNVNALELDDSALYLCASSPGGQGGGYTFGSGTRLTVV.

J is TRBJ1-1 and V is TRBV29-1, with D hard to call. Germline CDR1 and CDR2: SQVTM and ANQGSEA. This CDR3 spans 15 amino acids. The V gene lost 6 bases and the J gene lost 0 bases, with 17 bases spanning the gap. The CDR3 loop reads CSVAYRVGVNTEAFF. The CDR3, as DNA: TGCAGCGTCGCCTACCGGGTCGGGGTGAACACTGAAGCTTTCTTT. The variable domain in full, with the rest retrieved from reference TRBV29-1 and TRBJ1-1, is SAVISQKPSRDICQRGTSLTIQCQVDSQVTMMFWYRQQPGQSLTLIATANQGSEATYESGFVIDKFPISRPNLTFSTLTVSNMSPEDSSIYLCSVAYRVGVNTEAFFGQGTRLTVV.

This clone showed up just once. The chain employs TRBV4-1 and TRBJ2-3, with D possibly being TRBD2 (5 bases). The V end lost 1 base, the J end lost 8 bases, and 10 bases lay between the germline ends. The CDR3 has 13 amino acids. Germline CDR1 MGHRA, CDR2 YSYEKL. The CDR3 here is CASSQVGEGTQYF. CDR3 sequence (DNA): TGCGCCAGCAGCCAAGTTGGAGAGGGTACGCAGTATTTT.

This clone was counted once. V usage is TRBV7-6 and J usage is TRBJ2-7, with TRBD1 identical over 9 bases. Trimming removed 0 bases from V and 0 bases from J; junction bases left unmatched: 12. The V gene's germline CDR1 is SGHVS and CDR2 FNYEAQ. The CDR3 covers 19 residues. CDR3 protein: CASSLAPGQGGQSSYEQYF. The CDR3 DNA reads TGTGCCAGCAGCTTAGCTCCGGGACAGGGTGGGCAAAGCTCCTACGAGCAGTACTTC.